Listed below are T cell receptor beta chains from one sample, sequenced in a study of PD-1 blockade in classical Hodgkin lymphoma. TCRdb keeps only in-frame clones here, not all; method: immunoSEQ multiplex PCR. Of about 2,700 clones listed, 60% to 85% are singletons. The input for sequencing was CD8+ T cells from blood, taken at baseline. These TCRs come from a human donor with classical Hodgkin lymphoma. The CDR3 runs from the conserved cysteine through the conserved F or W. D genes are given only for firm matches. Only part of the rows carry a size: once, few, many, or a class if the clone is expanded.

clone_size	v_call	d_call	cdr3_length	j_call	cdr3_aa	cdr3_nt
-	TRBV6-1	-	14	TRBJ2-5	CASSDFYQWETQYF	TGTGCCAGCAGCGACTTCTACCAATGGGAGACCCAGTACTTC
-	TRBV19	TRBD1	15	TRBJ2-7	CASSIVGTGGYEQYF	TGTGCCAGTAGTATAGTCGGGACAGGGGGCTACGAGCAGTACTTC
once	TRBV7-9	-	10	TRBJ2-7	CASSPSGSGF	TGTGCCAGCAGCCCGTCCGGGAGTGGTTTC
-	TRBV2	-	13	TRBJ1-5	CASSVGGNQPQHF	TGTGCCAGCAGTGTGGGTGGCAATCAGCCCCAGCATTTT
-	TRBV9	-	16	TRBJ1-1	CASSEGTGGGGTEAFF	TGTGCCAGCAGCGAGGGCACCGGGGGCGGAGGGACTGAAGCTTTCTTT
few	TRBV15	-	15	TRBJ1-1	CATSPGPGRHTEAFF	TGTGCCACCAGCCCAGGGCCAGGCCGACACACTGAAGCTTTCTTT
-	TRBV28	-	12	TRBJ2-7	CASSLDGNEQYF	TGTGCCAGCAGTTTAGATGGTAACGAGCAGTACTTC
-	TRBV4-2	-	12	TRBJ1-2	CASSWGGLGGTF	TGTGCCAGCAGCTGGGGGGGTCTCGGTGGCACCTTC
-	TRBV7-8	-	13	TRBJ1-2	CASSLGPTDGYTF	TGTGCCAGCAGCTTAGGCCCCACAGATGGCTACACCTTC
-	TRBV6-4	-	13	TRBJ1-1	CASRPRFFDEAFF	TGTGCCAGCAGACCGAGGTTTTTCGATGAAGCTTTCTTT
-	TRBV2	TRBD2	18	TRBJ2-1	CASSDRTSGGPSSDEQFF	TGTGCCAGCAGTGACAGGACTAGCGGGGGGCCCAGCAGTGATGAGCAGTTCTTC
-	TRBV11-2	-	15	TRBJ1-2	CASSLSPQGRYGYTF	TGTGCCAGCAGCTTATCGCCTCAAGGGAGGTATGGCTACACCTTC
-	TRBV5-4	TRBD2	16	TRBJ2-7	CASSDTSSGGWYEQYF	TGTGCCAGCAGCGACACATCTAGCGGGGGGTGGTACGAGCAGTACTTC
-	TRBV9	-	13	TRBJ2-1	CASSVDTGSKQFF	TGTGCCAGCAGCGTAGACACCGGGTCGAAGCAGTTCTTC
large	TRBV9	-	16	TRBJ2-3	CASSAPGTPSTDTQYF	TGTGCCAGCAGCGCCCCCGGTACACCTAGCACAGATACGCAGTATTTT
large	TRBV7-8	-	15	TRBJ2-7	CASSYRTVSSYEQYF	TGTGCCAGCAGCTACCGGACAGTAAGCTCCTACGAGCAGTACTTC
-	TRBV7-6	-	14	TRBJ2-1	CASSFIGGYNEQFF	TGTGCCAGCAGCTTCATTGGCGGTTACAATGAGCAGTTCTTC
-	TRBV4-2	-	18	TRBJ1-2	CASSQEVQVATDNYGYTF	TGTGCCAGCAGCCAAGAAGTTCAAGTGGCGACAGATAACTATGGCTACACCTTC
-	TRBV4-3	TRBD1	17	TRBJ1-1	CASSQETGQGASTEAFF	TGCGCCAGCAGCCAAGAAACAGGGCAGGGGGCTAGCACTGAAGCTTTCTTT
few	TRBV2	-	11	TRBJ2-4	CASSEGNIQYF	TGTGCCAGCAGTGAGGGAAACATTCAGTACTTC
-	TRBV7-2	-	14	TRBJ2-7	CASSLVGGRGEQYF	TGTGCCAGCAGCTTAGTCGGGGGGCGCGGCGAGCAGTACTTC
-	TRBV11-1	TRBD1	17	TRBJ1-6	CASSLQDLTGVRSPLHF	TGTGCCAGCAGCTTACAAGACCTTACAGGGGTTAGGTCACCCCTCCACTTT
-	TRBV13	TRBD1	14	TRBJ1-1	CASRGGQLNTEAFF	TGTGCCAGCAGAGGGGGACAGCTGAACACTGAAGCTTTCTTT
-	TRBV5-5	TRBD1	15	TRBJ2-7	CASSAPGQGAYEQYF	TGTGCCAGCAGCGCACCGGGACAGGGAGCCTACGAGCAGTACTTC
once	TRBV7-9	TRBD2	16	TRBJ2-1	CASRFFSGGPGDEQFF	TGTGCCAGCAGGTTCTTTAGCGGGGGCCCCGGCGATGAGCAGTTCTTC
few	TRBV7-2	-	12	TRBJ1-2	CASSPGLYGYTF	TGTGCCAGCAGCCCCGGACTCTATGGCTACACCTTC
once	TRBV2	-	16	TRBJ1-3	CASSESGGYSGNTIYF	TGTGCCAGCAGTGAATCGGGGGGGTACTCTGGAAACACCATATATTTT
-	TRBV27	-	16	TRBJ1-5	CASSLSAGHSNQPQHF	TGTGCCAGCAGTTTATCCGCGGGGCATAGCAATCAGCCCCAGCATTTT
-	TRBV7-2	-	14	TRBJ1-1	CASSMGPGNTEAFF	TGTGCCAGCAGCATGGGACCGGGGAACACTGAAGCTTTCTTT
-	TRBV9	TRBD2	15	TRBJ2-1	CASSGWEGSYNEQFF	TGTGCCAGCAGCGGGTGGGAGGGGTCCTACAATGAGCAGTTCTTC
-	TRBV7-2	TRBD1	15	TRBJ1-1	CASSVTGGLNTEAFF	TGTGCCAGCAGCGTTACAGGGGGATTGAACACTGAAGCTTTCTTT
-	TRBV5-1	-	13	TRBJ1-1	CASSDSRALEAFF	TGCGCCAGCAGCGATAGCCGGGCCCTTGAAGCTTTCTTT
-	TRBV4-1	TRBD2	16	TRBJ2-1	CASSLAGTSLIHEQFF	TGCGCCAGCAGCCTCGCCGGGACTAGTTTAATCCATGAGCAGTTCTTC
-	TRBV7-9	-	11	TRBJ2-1	CASSSPDEQFF	TGTGCCAGCAGCTCCCCTGATGAGCAGTTCTTC
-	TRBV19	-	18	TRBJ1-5	CASRPQGSFVDSNQPQHF	TGTGCCAGTCGCCCACAGGGAAGTTTCGTCGATAGCAATCAGCCCCAGCATTTT
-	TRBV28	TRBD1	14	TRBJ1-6	CASSLGGGLSPLHF	TGTGCCAGCAGTTTGGGAGGGGGCCTCTCACCCCTCCACTTT
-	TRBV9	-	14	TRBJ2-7	CASSVEWGVGEQYF	TGTGCCAGCAGCGTAGAGTGGGGGGTCGGCGAGCAGTACTTC
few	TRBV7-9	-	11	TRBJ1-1	CASSLSAEAFF	TGTGCCAGCAGCCTGTCGGCTGAAGCTTTCTTT
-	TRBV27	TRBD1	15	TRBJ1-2	CASSLGTGPLRGYTF	TGTGCCAGCAGTTTAGGGACAGGCCCCCTGCGTGGCTACACCTTC
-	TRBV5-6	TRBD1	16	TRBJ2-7	CASSLGLGQVSYEQYF	TGTGCCAGCAGCTTGGGGTTGGGACAGGTCTCCTACGAGCAGTACTTC
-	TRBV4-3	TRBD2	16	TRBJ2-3	CASSQDRTSFTDTQYF	TGCGCCAGCAGCCAAGATAGGACTAGCTTCACAGATACGCAGTATTTT
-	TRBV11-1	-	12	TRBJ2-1	CASSSPVGEQFF	TGTGCCAGCAGCTCCCCCGTCGGTGAGCAGTTCTTC
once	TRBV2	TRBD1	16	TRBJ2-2	CASSEVTGGDTGELFF	TGTGCCAGCAGTGAAGTCACAGGGGGAGACACCGGGGAGCTGTTTTTT
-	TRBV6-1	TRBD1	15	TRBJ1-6	CASSELRTGNSPLHF	TGTGCCAGCAGTGAATTGAGGACAGGGAATTCACCCCTCCACTTT
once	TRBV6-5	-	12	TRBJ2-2	CASSRTNGELFF	TGTGCCAGCAGCAGGACCAACGGGGAGCTGTTTTTT
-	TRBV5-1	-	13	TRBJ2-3	CASSLSGADTQYF	TGCGCCAGCAGCTTGTCGGGGGCAGATACGCAGTATTTT
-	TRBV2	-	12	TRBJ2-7	CASHIGGYEQYF	TGTGCCAGCCATATAGGGGGCTACGAGCAGTACTTC
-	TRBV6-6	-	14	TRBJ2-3	CASSPGTPADTQYF	TGTGCCAGCAGTCCCGGGACCCCGGCGGATACGCAGTATTTT
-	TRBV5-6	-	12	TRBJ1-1	CASSLALTEAFF	TGTGCCAGCAGCTTGGCCCTGACAGAAGCTTTCTTT
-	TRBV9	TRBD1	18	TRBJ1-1	CASSVAVLKGAGNTEAFF	TGTGCCAGCAGCGTAGCCGTATTAAAGGGGGCAGGGAACACTGAAGCTTTCTTT
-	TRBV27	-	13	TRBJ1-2	CASKSGELNGYTF	TGTGCCAGCAAATCAGGAGAGTTGAATGGCTACACCTTC
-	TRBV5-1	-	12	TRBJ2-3	CASSSEVDTQYF	TGCGCCAGCAGCTCCGAGGTGGATACGCAGTATTTT
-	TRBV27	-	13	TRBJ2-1	CASSPGVDNEQFF	TGTGCCAGCAGCCCAGGGGTCGACAATGAGCAGTTCTTC
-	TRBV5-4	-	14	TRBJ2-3	CASSLGDRTDTQYF	TGTGCCAGCAGCTTGGGAGACAGGACAGATACGCAGTATTTT
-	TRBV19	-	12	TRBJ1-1	CASIPPGGEAFF	TGTGCCAGTATCCCACCGGGGGGGGAAGCTTTCTTT
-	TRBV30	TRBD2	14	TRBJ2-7	CAWSVGGGTYEQYF	TGTGCCTGGAGTGTAGGCGGGGGGACCTACGAGCAGTACTTC
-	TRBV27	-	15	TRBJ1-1	CASSFRGGWGTEAFF	TGTGCCAGCAGTTTCAGGGGCGGTTGGGGCACTGAAGCTTTCTTT
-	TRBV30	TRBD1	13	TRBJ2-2	CAWDRGQTGELFF	TGTGCCTGGGACAGGGGGCAGACCGGGGAGCTGTTTTTT
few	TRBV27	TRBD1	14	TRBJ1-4	CASSTGTGRRKLFF	TGTGCCAGCAGCACCGGGACAGGGAGGCGAAAACTGTTTTTT